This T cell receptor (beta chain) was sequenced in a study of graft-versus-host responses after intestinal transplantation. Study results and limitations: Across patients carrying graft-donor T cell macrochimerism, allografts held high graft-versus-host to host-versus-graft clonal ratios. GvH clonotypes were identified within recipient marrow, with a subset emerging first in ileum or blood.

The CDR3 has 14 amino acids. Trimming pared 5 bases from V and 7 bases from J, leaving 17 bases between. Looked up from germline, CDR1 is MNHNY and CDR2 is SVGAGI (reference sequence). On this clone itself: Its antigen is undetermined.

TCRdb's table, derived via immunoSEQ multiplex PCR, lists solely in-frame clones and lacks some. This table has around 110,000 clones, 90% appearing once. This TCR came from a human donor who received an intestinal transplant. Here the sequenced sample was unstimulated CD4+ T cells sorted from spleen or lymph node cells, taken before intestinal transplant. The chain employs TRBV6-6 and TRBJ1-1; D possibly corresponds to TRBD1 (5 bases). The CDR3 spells CASSPLFGAVEAFF. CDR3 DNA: TGTGCCAGCAGTCCCCTCTTTGGGGCTGTTGAAGCTTTCTTT.